These T cell receptor beta chains were read from a single sample in a study of spatial heterogeneity in lung cancer. TCRdb independently ran MiXCR on the 5' RACE reads; one entry per CDR3 protein. The data contain roughly 71,000 distinct CDR3 sequences, roughly 9% of them singletons. The sample in question was PBMCs, obtained at follow-up. Receptors were obtained from a female donor with early-stage non-small cell lung cancer. CDR3s include the opening cysteine and the closing phenylalanine or tryptophan. A D gene is named only where the DNA matches it firmly. Clone size, where shown, is once, few, many, or a class for clones that have expanded.

d_call j_call v_call clone_size cdr3_nt cdr3_aa
NA TRBJ2-2 TRBV7-9 many TGTGCCAGCAGCTTAACGGCGAAGCTGTTTTTT CASSLTAKLFF
TRBD2 TRBJ2-1 TRBV28 many TGTGCCAGCAGTCTTGTTTTTAGCGGGAACTACAATGAGCAGTTCTTC CASSLVFSGNYNEQFF
TRBD2 TRBJ2-1 TRBV11-2 many TGTGCCAGCAGCTTATCCATCCGGCGGGAGTATGAGCAGTTCTTC CASSLSIRREYEQFF
NA TRBJ1-1 TRBV4-1 many TGCGCCAGCAGCCTCCTGGGACTCGAGTGGACTGAAGCTTTCTTT CASSLLGLEWTEAFF
NA TRBJ1-3 TRBV29-1 medium-sized TGCAGCGTTGAGGCCGGAGGGGCGGGAAACACCATATATTTT CSVEAGGAGNTIYF
NA TRBJ1-2 TRBV7-3 few TGTGCCAGCAGCTTAAATTCAGGGGACGGCTACACCTTC CASSLNSGDGYTF
NA TRBJ1-4 TRBV7-8 few TGTGCCAGCATGGGGGTAGTCGGTGAAAAACTGTTTTTT CASMGVVGEKLFF
NA TRBJ2-2 TRBV5-1 many TGCGCCAGCAGCTTGGCGGAGGCGGGGGAGCTGTTTTTT CASSLAEAGELFF
NA TRBJ1-6 TRBV10-3 many TGTGCCATCAGGACTGGTCAGGGATCACCCCTCCACTTT CAIRTGQGSPLHF
NA TRBJ2-1 TRBV28 many TGTGCCACCCTGTGGGAGTATCATGAGCAGTTCTTC CATLWEYHEQFF
NA TRBJ1-1 TRBV5-1 many TGCGCCAGCAGCTTTAGTCCGGACGGCACTGAAGCTTTCTTT CASSFSPDGTEAFF
NA TRBJ1-5 TRBV18 once TGTGCCAGCTCACCAGGGGATCAGCCCCAGCATTTT CASSPGDQPQHF
NA TRBJ1-5 TRBV5-1 NA TGCGCCAGCAGGCCCGGGACCGCCAATCAGCCCCAGCATTTT CASRPGTANQPQHF
NA TRBJ2-1 TRBV3-1 many TGTGCCAGCAGCCCACGGACAGGGGTAGCGGGAGAGGACAATGAGCAGTTCTTC CASSPRTGVAGEDNEQFF
NA TRBJ2-7 TRBV7-2 many TGTGCCAGCAGCTCGGGCCCGGGACCTCGTTTCGAGCAGTACTTC CASSSGPGPRFEQYF
NA TRBJ2-3 TRBV7-9 NA TGTGCCAGCACTCCAAGTGGAGATACGCAGTATTTT CASTPSGDTQYF
NA TRBJ1-2 TRBV28 many TGTGCCACTAGGGTCTATGGCTACACCTTC CATRVYGYTF
NA TRBJ2-3 TRBV12-3/TRBV12-4 NA TGTGCCAGCAGCCACACGAGGGATACGCAGTATTTT CASSHTRDTQYF
TRBD1 TRBJ1-1 TRBV3-1 many TGTGCCAGCAGCCTATACCGGGACAGGGCACCGTATGAAGCTTTCTTT CASSLYRDRAPYEAFF
TRBD1 TRBJ2-3 TRBV5-1 many TGCGCCAGCAGCTTACAGGGGACCGACACAGATACGCAGTATTTT CASSLQGTDTDTQYF
NA TRBJ1-2 TRBV10-3 NA TGTGCCATCAGAGCCGGGGGCTATGGCTACACCTTC CAIRAGGYGYTF
TRBD2 TRBJ2-7 TRBV18 many TGTGCCAGCTCACTCCGAACAGCGGGAGCCACCTACGAGCAGTACTTC CASSLRTAGATYEQYF
TRBD1 TRBJ2-3 TRBV7-7 many TGTGCTAGCAGCCCTACAGGGGGCGCAGATACGCAGTATTTT CASSPTGGADTQYF
NA TRBJ2-2 TRBV28 many TGTGCCAGCAGTTCATCCGGGACCGCATCTAGACGGTACACCGGGGAGCTGTTTTTT CASSSSGTASRRYTGELFF
TRBD2 TRBJ2-7 TRBV6-5 many TGTGCCAGCAGCCCCCGGACTAGCGGGAGTACCTACGAGCAGTACTTC CASSPRTSGSTYEQYF
NA TRBJ1-2 TRBV6-5 many TGTGCCAGCAGTCAGGACGACGACGATGGCTACACCTTC CASSQDDDDGYTF
NA TRBJ2-1 TRBV5-1 many TGCGCCAGCAGCTTGGCTATGGATGAGCAGTTCTTC CASSLAMDEQFF
TRBD2 TRBJ2-2 TRBV10-3 NA TGTGCCATCAGTGAAACTAGCGGAAACACCGGGGAGCTGTTTTTT CAISETSGNTGELFF
NA TRBJ2-4 TRBV27 NA TGTGCCAGCAGTCAAGGGATAGCCAAAAACATTCAGTACTTC CASSQGIAKNIQYF
NA TRBJ2-3 TRBV7-9 many TGTGCCAGCAGCTTACCTGAGACCGGGACCCTCGGAGATACGCAGTATTTT CASSLPETGTLGDTQYF
NA TRBJ2-5 TRBV24-1 many TGTGCCACCAGTGGGTCGGGCCCCCAAGAGACCCAGTACTTC CATSGSGPQETQYF
TRBD1 TRBJ2-2 TRBV4-2 many TGTGCCAGCAGCCAAGAATCTACCGGGACAGCGAACACCGGGGAGCTGTTTTTT CASSQESTGTANTGELFF
NA TRBJ2-7 TRBV5-4 many TGTGCCAGCAGCTTGATTGCGGGATATCGCGAGCAGTACTTC CASSLIAGYREQYF
NA TRBJ2-7 TRBV6-1 NA TGTGCCAGCAGTGATTGGACGGTCTACGAGCAGTACTTC CASSDWTVYEQYF
NA TRBJ2-1 TRBV28 many TGTGCCAGCACCGACCGCGAAACGTACAATGAGCAGTTCTTC CASTDRETYNEQFF
TRBD2 TRBJ2-1 TRBV3-1 NA TGTGCCAGCAGCCAGGTAGCGGGAGACAATGAGCAGTTCTTC CASSQVAGDNEQFF
NA TRBJ1-2 TRBV12-3/TRBV12-4 many TGTGCCAGCAGTCCCGGGGGGTCGGCAAGGAGCTACACCTTC CASSPGGSARSYTF
NA TRBJ2-7 TRBV10-2 many TGCGCCAGCAGTGAGAGGTCGGGAAATTACCAGTACGAGCAGTACTTC CASSERSGNYQYEQYF
NA TRBJ2-2 TRBV7-3 many TGTGCCAGCAGCTTAACATTCATGAACACCGGGGAGCTGTTTTTT CASSLTFMNTGELFF
NA TRBJ2-2 TRBV7-8 few TGTGCCAGCAGCTGGGCCTCGGCTTACACCGGGGAGCTGTTTTTT CASSWASAYTGELFF
NA TRBJ2-2 TRBV5-1 NA TGCGCCAGCAGCAGGCTGGGCGGGATAGCCGGGGAGCTGTTTTTT CASSRLGGIAGELFF
NA TRBJ1-3 TRBV7-9 NA TGTGCCAGCAGCTACTTAACCCCTGGAAACACCATATATTTT CASSYLTPGNTIYF
NA TRBJ1-2 TRBV7-2 NA TGTGCCAGCAGCTTAGCAGGGGCCCCGAACTATGGCTACACCTTC CASSLAGAPNYGYTF
NA TRBJ2-3 TRBV7-7 many TGTGCTAGCAGCCCCGGACGGAGCACAGATACGCAGTATTTT CASSPGRSTDTQYF
NA TRBJ1-2 TRBV7-8 few TGTGCCAGCAGCTCCTTCCGGGACTCAGCTAACTATGGCTACACCTTC CASSSFRDSANYGYTF
TRBD2 TRBJ2-1 TRBV7-9 many TGTGCCAGCAGCTTGGGCGGGAGCGGCCGACATGAGCAGTTCTTC CASSLGGSGRHEQFF
NA TRBJ2-3 TRBV21-1 many TGTGCCAGCACCTGGGGGGGCGTAAATACGCAGTATTTT CASTWGGVNTQYF
TRBD2 TRBJ2-3 TRBV30 many TGTGCCTGGAGTCAGACTAATCTAGCGGGAACAGATACGCAGTATTTT CAWSQTNLAGTDTQYF
TRBD1 TRBJ1-4 TRBV29-1 many TGCAGCGTGTTTTCGGGACAGGGTAGTGAAAAACTGTTTTTT CSVFSGQGSEKLFF
NA TRBJ2-5 TRBV7-9 many TGTGCCAGCAGCTTACAATGGGGGATTCAAGAGACCCAGTACTTC CASSLQWGIQETQYF
NA TRBJ1-2 TRBV28 many TGTGCCAGCAGATCCGGGACCAACTATGGCTACACCTTC CASRSGTNYGYTF
TRBD1 TRBJ2-2 TRBV7-3 many TGTGCCAGCAGCCGTCGACAGGGGGCTTCCGGGGAGCTGTTTTTT CASSRRQGASGELFF
NA TRBJ1-5 TRBV18 NA TGTGCCAGCTCAGCAGGGGTTCATCAGCCCCAGCATTTT CASSAGVHQPQHF
NA TRBJ2-4 TRBV12-3/TRBV12-4 many TGTGCCAGCAGGCGTCAGGGAGCCAACATTCAGTACTTC CASRRQGANIQYF